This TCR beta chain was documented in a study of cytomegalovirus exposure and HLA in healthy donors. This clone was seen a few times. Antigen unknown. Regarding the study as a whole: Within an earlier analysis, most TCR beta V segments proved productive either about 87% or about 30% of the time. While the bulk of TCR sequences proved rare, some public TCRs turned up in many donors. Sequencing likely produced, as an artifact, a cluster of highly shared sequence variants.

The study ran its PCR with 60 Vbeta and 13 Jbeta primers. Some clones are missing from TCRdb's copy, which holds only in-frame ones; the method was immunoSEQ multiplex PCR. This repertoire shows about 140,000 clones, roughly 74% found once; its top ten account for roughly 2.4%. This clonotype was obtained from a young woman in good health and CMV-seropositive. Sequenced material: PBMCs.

The CDR3 region is CASSVGRYQPQHF. CDR3 DNA: TGTGCCAGCAGTGTTGGTAGATATCAGCCCCAGCATTTT. The J gene is TRBJ1-5, the V gene TRBV6-1; no clear D. The CDR3 covers 13 residues. Trimming took 4 bases from V and 5 from J, leaving 9 bases between them. In germline, CDR1 is MNHNS, CDR2 SASEGT.